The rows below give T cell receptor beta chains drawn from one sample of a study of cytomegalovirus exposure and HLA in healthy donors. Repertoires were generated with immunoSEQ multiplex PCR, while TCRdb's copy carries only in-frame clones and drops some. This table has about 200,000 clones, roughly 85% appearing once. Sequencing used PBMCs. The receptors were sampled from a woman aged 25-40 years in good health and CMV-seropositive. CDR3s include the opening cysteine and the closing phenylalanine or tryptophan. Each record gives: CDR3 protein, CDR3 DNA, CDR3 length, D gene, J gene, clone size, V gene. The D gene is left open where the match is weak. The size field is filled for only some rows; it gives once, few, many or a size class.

CDR3aa: CASTGGEQFF
CDR3nt: TGTGCCAGCACCGGGGGTGAGCAGTTCTTC
len: 10
d_gene: -
j_gene: TRBJ2-1
abundance: -
v_gene: TRBV6-1

CDR3aa: CASSQELGRAYEQYF
CDR3nt: TGCGCCAGCAGCCAAGAACTTGGTCGGGCCTACGAGCAGTACTTC
len: 15
d_gene: -
j_gene: TRBJ2-7
abundance: -
v_gene: TRBV4-3

CDR3aa: CASSLYQGNYGYTF
CDR3nt: TGTGCCAGCAGCCTATATCAGGGGAACTATGGCTACACCTTC
len: 14
d_gene: -
j_gene: TRBJ1-2
abundance: -
v_gene: TRBV7-2

CDR3aa: CASSEAMTDNTEAFF
CDR3nt: TGTGCCAGCAGTGAAGCGATGACAGACAACACTGAAGCTTTCTTT
len: 15
d_gene: -
j_gene: TRBJ1-1
abundance: -
v_gene: TRBV6-1

CDR3aa: CASSVSAGRWQETQYF
CDR3nt: TGTGCCAGCAGCGTCTCGGCAGGGAGGTGGCAAGAGACCCAGTACTTC
len: 16
d_gene: -
j_gene: TRBJ2-5
abundance: -
v_gene: TRBV9

CDR3aa: CASSPQRGQGYGYTF
CDR3nt: TGTGCCAGCTCACCACAGAGGGGGCAAGGCTATGGCTACACCTTC
len: 15
d_gene: TRBD1
j_gene: TRBJ1-2
abundance: -
v_gene: TRBV18

CDR3aa: CASSLSQSYEQYF
CDR3nt: TGCGCCAGCAGCTTGTCACAGAGCTACGAGCAGTACTTC
len: 13
d_gene: -
j_gene: TRBJ2-7
abundance: -
v_gene: TRBV5-1

CDR3aa: CASSPATLGASGYTF
CDR3nt: TGTGCCAGCTCACCTGCGACTCTCGGAGCCAGTGGCTACACCTTC
len: 15
d_gene: -
j_gene: TRBJ1-2
abundance: few
v_gene: TRBV18

CDR3aa: CASSPGASGGVSSYEQYF
CDR3nt: TGTGCCAGCTCACCGGGGGCTAGCGGGGGCGTAAGCTCCTACGAGCAGTACTTC
len: 18
d_gene: TRBD2
j_gene: TRBJ2-7
abundance: few
v_gene: TRBV18

CDR3aa: CATVWIGKSTDTQYF
CDR3nt: TGTGCCACCGTCTGGATCGGGAAAAGCACAGATACGCAGTATTTT
len: 15
d_gene: -
j_gene: TRBJ2-3
abundance: -
v_gene: TRBV6-6

CDR3aa: CASSAEGGEPAFF
CDR3nt: TGTGCCAGCAGCGCAGAGGGGGGGGAGCCCGCTTTCTTT
len: 13
d_gene: -
j_gene: TRBJ1-1
abundance: -
v_gene: TRBV9

CDR3aa: CASSSRQFQGYEQYF
CDR3nt: TGTGCCAGCAGCAGCAGACAGTTTCAGGGCTACGAGCAGTACTTC
len: 15
d_gene: -
j_gene: TRBJ2-7
abundance: -
v_gene: TRBV7-2

CDR3aa: CASSVVEGQGPQHF
CDR3nt: TGTGCCAGCAGCGTAGTGGAGGGTCAAGGGCCCCAGCATTTT
len: 14
d_gene: -
j_gene: TRBJ1-5
abundance: -
v_gene: TRBV9

CDR3aa: CASSLAPIRDSLDQPQHF
CDR3nt: TGTGCCAGCAGCTTAGCGCCAATAAGGGACAGCCTAGATCAGCCCCAGCATTTT
len: 18
d_gene: TRBD1
j_gene: TRBJ1-5
abundance: -
v_gene: TRBV7-9

CDR3aa: CASSYGTGYGYTF
CDR3nt: TGCGCCAGCAGCTACGGGACAGGCTATGGCTACACCTTC
len: 13
d_gene: TRBD1
j_gene: TRBJ1-2
abundance: -
v_gene: TRBV4-3

CDR3aa: CASSSPRGGNQPQHF
CDR3nt: TGTGCCAGCAGTTCGCCCCGGGGAGGGAATCAGCCCCAGCATTTT
len: 15
d_gene: -
j_gene: TRBJ1-5
abundance: few
v_gene: TRBV7-2

CDR3aa: CASSSRAMNTEAFF
CDR3nt: TGCGCCAGCAGCTCCAGGGCCATGAACACTGAAGCTTTCTTT
len: 14
d_gene: -
j_gene: TRBJ1-1
abundance: -
v_gene: TRBV5-1

CDR3aa: CASSVIGGAGEQFF
CDR3nt: TGTGCCAGCAGCGTTATCGGGGGGGCTGGGGAGCAGTTCTTC
len: 14
d_gene: TRBD2
j_gene: TRBJ2-1
abundance: -
v_gene: TRBV9

CDR3aa: CATSPGLLAYNEQFF
CDR3nt: TGTGCCACCAGCCCGGGACTCCTCGCCTACAATGAGCAGTTCTTC
len: 15
d_gene: -
j_gene: TRBJ2-1
abundance: -
v_gene: TRBV15

CDR3aa: CASSARGQGATTGELFF
CDR3nt: TGTGCCAGCAGTGCCAGGGGACAGGGGGCGACCACCGGGGAGCTGTTTTTT
len: 17
d_gene: TRBD1
j_gene: TRBJ2-2
abundance: -
v_gene: TRBV28

CDR3aa: CASRGRVTMNTEAFF
CDR3nt: TGTGCCAGCAGGGGGAGGGTCACCATGAACACTGAAGCTTTCTTT
len: 15
d_gene: -
j_gene: TRBJ1-1
abundance: -
v_gene: TRBV2

CDR3aa: CASSLEQGDTEAFF
CDR3nt: TGTGCCAGCAGCTTGGAACAGGGGGATACTGAAGCTTTCTTT
len: 14
d_gene: TRBD1
j_gene: TRBJ1-1
abundance: once
v_gene: TRBV5-4

CDR3aa: CASSRTSGRADEQFF
CDR3nt: TGTGCCAGCAGCCGGACTAGCGGGAGGGCGGATGAGCAGTTCTTC
len: 15
d_gene: TRBD2
j_gene: TRBJ2-1
abundance: -
v_gene: TRBV5-6

CDR3aa: CASSLGLAGDGETQYF
CDR3nt: TGCGCCAGCAGCTTGGGTCTAGCGGGAGACGGGGAGACCCAGTACTTC
len: 16
d_gene: TRBD2
j_gene: TRBJ2-5
abundance: -
v_gene: TRBV5-1

CDR3aa: CATSSGNTIYF
CDR3nt: TGTGCCACCTCCTCTGGAAACACCATATATTTT
len: 11
d_gene: -
j_gene: TRBJ1-3
abundance: -
v_gene: TRBV6-6

CDR3aa: CASTSGAEAKNIQYF
CDR3nt: TGTGCCAGCACATCAGGGGCGGAAGCCAAAAACATTCAGTACTTC
len: 15
d_gene: -
j_gene: TRBJ2-4
abundance: -
v_gene: TRBV5-4

CDR3aa: CASRGQGSYEQYF
CDR3nt: TGTGCCAGCAGGGGACAGGGATCCTACGAGCAGTACTTC
len: 13
d_gene: TRBD1
j_gene: TRBJ2-7
abundance: -
v_gene: TRBV25-1

CDR3aa: CASSLGRDRTFYGYTF
CDR3nt: TGTGCCAGCAGCTTGGGCCGGGACAGAACTTTCTATGGCTACACCTTC
len: 16
d_gene: TRBD1
j_gene: TRBJ1-2
abundance: -
v_gene: TRBV5-6

CDR3aa: CATQIGGGSYEQYF
CDR3nt: TGTGCCACTCAAATCGGCGGGGGGTCCTACGAGCAGTACTTC
len: 14
d_gene: TRBD2
j_gene: TRBJ2-7
abundance: few
v_gene: TRBV11-3

CDR3aa: CASSEDYRGDLTDTQYF
CDR3nt: TGTGCCAGCAGCGAAGATTACAGGGGCGATTTGACAGATACGCAGTATTTT
len: 17
d_gene: TRBD1
j_gene: TRBJ2-3
abundance: -
v_gene: TRBV9

CDR3aa: CASSSRVATPAYEQYF
CDR3nt: TGCGCCAGCAGTTCACGGGTTGCGACTCCTGCCTACGAGCAGTACTTC
len: 16
d_gene: -
j_gene: TRBJ2-7
abundance: -
v_gene: TRBV5-1

CDR3aa: CASSLVSGYNEKLFF
CDR3nt: TGTGCCAGCAGCTTGGTATCCGGGTATAATGAAAAACTGTTTTTT
len: 15
d_gene: -
j_gene: TRBJ1-4
abundance: -
v_gene: TRBV5-8

CDR3aa: CASSQVGRGVHEQYF
CDR3nt: TGCGCCAGCAGCCAAGTCGGGAGAGGGGTCCACGAGCAGTACTTC
len: 15
d_gene: -
j_gene: TRBJ2-7
abundance: -
v_gene: TRBV4-1

CDR3aa: CASSAGGNYGYTF
CDR3nt: TGTGCCAGCAGTGCCGGGGGGAACTATGGCTACACCTTC
len: 13
d_gene: -
j_gene: TRBJ1-2
abundance: -
v_gene: TRBV2

CDR3aa: CAISDKGSNQPQHF
CDR3nt: TGTGCCATCAGTGACAAGGGGAGCAATCAGCCCCAGCATTTT
len: 14
d_gene: -
j_gene: TRBJ1-5
abundance: once
v_gene: TRBV10-3

CDR3aa: CASSYGGGAGTGELFF
CDR3nt: TGTGCCAGCAGTTACGGTGGGGGGGCCGGCACCGGGGAGCTGTTTTTT
len: 16
d_gene: -
j_gene: TRBJ2-2
abundance: -
v_gene: TRBV6-5

CDR3aa: CASSLSINEQYF
CDR3nt: TGTGCCAGCAGCCTGAGTATAAACGAGCAGTACTTC
len: 12
d_gene: -
j_gene: TRBJ2-7
abundance: -
v_gene: TRBV7-9